This TCR beta chain was profiled in a study of cytomegalovirus exposure and HLA in healthy donors (dated by TCRdb to about 2017). In the study overall: In an earlier analysis of 587 of the donors, 276 Gb of sequence data and 120 million or so unique TCR beta sequences from approximately 180 million T cells were reported. Class I and class II HLA loci were covered by the typing at four-digit resolution. Among roughly 400 genotyped donors of the cohort, an average of approximately 240,000 unique TCR beta nucleotide sequences were sequenced per donor, around 20% of them non-productive. The T cell repertoires of 550 to 850 subjects were profiled by immunosequencing and related to cytomegalovirus serostatus. About 300 gigabases of sequencing data and 70 million to 95 million unique TCR sequences made up an early release that covered approximately 650 HLA-typed donors. The study was designed to test whether signatures of past pathogen exposure could be identified by cataloging public T cell receptors. Among the 398 genotyped donors, approximately 82% belonged to the genetic ancestry cluster associated with self-reported Caucasian donors. An earlier analysis of around 540 of the donors applied high-throughput TCR beta sequencing to assess whether each TCR beta V gene segment acted as functional or pseudogenic. The later analysis used no new phenotypic data to find candidate immune exposures, relying instead on TCR beta sequences and their occurrence across donors. Besides the first cohort of approximately 710 subjects, a separate validation cohort made up of over 95 different subjects was used. All discovery cohort repertoires had been generated using a single sequencing platform. Roughly 5 DR-DQ haplotypes were handled as single units for association and clustering, since linkage in the cohort was strong. A later genetic analysis took genome-wide SNP genotypes for about 65% of the roughly 670 donors and used that subset as a discovery cohort. Alongside the repertoire data, information on donor age, sex, ethnicity and CMV serostatus was compiled. The number of typed donors differed by locus: about 620-640 for A, B, C, DRB1 and DQB1; some 500 for DQA1; 606 for DPA1; and about 450 for DPB1. The study combined high-throughput TCR immunosequencing, statistical association of individual TCRs with disease status, and machine learning to predict cytomegalovirus infection status. To study patterns of TCR occurrence, a later analysis re-analyzed previously published TCR beta repertoires from 500 to 850 donors and added high-resolution HLA genotyping.

The cohort was made up of approximately 700 healthy bone marrow donors. At the time of sampling, every cohort member was nominally healthy, though immune exposures that went unrecorded were likely present. The donor was CMV seropositive and belonged to the group of more than 250 seropositive cohort members. A peripheral blood sample was provided by each donor, and peripheral blood mononuclear cells were used for TCR beta sequencing. Genomic DNA extraction from the blood cell samples was performed with the Qiagen DNeasy Blood Extraction Kit. Libraries were constructed by the immunoSEQ multiplex PCR assay. A mixture of 60 forward primers for TCR Vbeta segments and 13 reverse primers for TCR Jbeta segments was used in the multiplex PCR. The CDR3 region of rearranged TCR beta genes was amplified from genomic DNA by a multiplex PCR assay. The Illumina HiSeq System was used to sequence the amplified TCR beta libraries as 87-base-pair reads. In the authors' own workflow: In a later analysis, tens of millions of unique TCR beta chains were counted across the roughly 670 repertoires, and approximately 9.9 million of these chains were shared by at least two donors. To remove PCR and sequencing errors, raw reads were error-corrected and collapsed into unique sequences using a nearest-neighbor algorithm that merged closely related sequences. Alignment of CDR3 sequences to IMGT reference sequences was used to assign V, D and J gene segments. Each retained sequence needed at least a six-nucleotide match to both a V gene segment and a J gene segment. Rearrangements were called productive when the CDR3 lacked stop codons and stayed in frame with V and J; all others were non-productive. Following IMGT convention, CDR3 was defined as the stretch from the second conserved V-encoded cysteine up to the conserved J-encoded phenylalanine. The earlier analysis of about 610 of the donors excluded sequences that lacked an unambiguous match to a single V gene segment. In an earlier analysis of about 590 of the donors, a V segment was called functional when productive rearrangements were above 56.7%, and segregating when the standard deviation between donors exceeded 5%. A statistical classification framework was built to diagnose cytomegalovirus status from the catalog of TCR beta chain sequences. In a later analysis, TCR nucleotide sequences were compared against IMGT/GENE-DB human TR gene sequences so that V and J genes could be assigned. A later analysis assigned CDR3 sequences and most-parsimonious VDJ recombination scenarios with the TCRdist pipeline. In a later analysis, each TCR beta chain was defined by its CDR3 amino acid sequence together with its V-gene family, and reads without a unique V-gene family were excluded. In a later analysis, fewer than 650 highly shared, low-generation-probability nucleotide sequences were removed to address suspected cross-contamination and a sequencing artifact. In a later analysis, a clonal expansion index was calculated for each public chain from normalized within-repertoire ranks of inferred template counts. In a later analysis, generation probabilities were computed using a VDJ recombination model fitted to out-of-frame rearrangements, and the results were checked against IGoR. Hypergeometric tests were used in a later analysis to score TCR-TCR, TCR-HLA and TCR-CMV co-occurrence, with a repertoire-size bias correction applied to the TCR pairs. A later analysis estimated false discovery rates by permuting HLA or CMV assignments 20 times. In a later analysis, co-occurring TCRs were grouped using DBSCAN, and TCRdist sequence similarity was added for clustering within HLA-allele-positive subsets. Repertoires with fewer than 30,000 or more than 120,000 public chains were left out of co-occurrence clustering, as were several repertoires with anomalous nucleotide sharing. TCRdb's version of the immuneACCESS table is confined to in-frame rearrangements and falls short of the full clone set. An unresolved V gene accounts for under half of the shortfall where checked; the remainder is of unknown origin. Clonal size and the V and J genes are those of that table, whereas D and trimming came from the DNA. The sample table contains under 150,000 clones; only one count was recorded for about 82% of them. Approximately 4% of the sample comes from the top ten.

Turning to this clone: What antigen it recognizes has not been identified. There are no base qualities to consult, and no much larger clone falls within one base.

The paper as a whole reports these results and caveats: A later analysis reported that several top co-occurrence clusters appeared linked to parvovirus B19, influenza, CMV and Epstein-Barr virus. Because HLA typing was missing for some donors at each locus, association tests included only the typed subset. Sequencing depth was assumed to be roughly uniform across donors in the presence/absence analyses, though that assumption may not hold. V-gene and J-gene trimming of TCR beta chains was associated with a missense DCLRE1C variant in a later genetic analysis, and the association was replicated in an independent cohort. Because counts were too low, seventeen rarely observed V segments, including chromosome 9 orphons, were excluded from the earlier analysis of roughly 580 of the donors. Linkage disequilibrium might explain the correlated functional status among segregating V segments, but an unknown experimental factor could not be excluded. The only immune exposure information available for the cohort was CMV serostatus. A further reported finding was that TCR beta sequences accurately predicted the HLA-A and HLA-B alleles for most subjects in the first cohort. A few of the identified cytomegalovirus-associated TCR beta chains were confirmed in vitro to be specific for cytomegalovirus antigens. At a false discovery rate of 0.05, a later analysis linked about 17,000 TCR beta sequences to specific HLA alleles. The classifier was reported to diagnose cytomegalovirus status with high specificity and sensitivity in both the original and validation cohorts. A cluster of highly shared sequence variants was judged likely to represent a technical artifact of the sequencing pipeline. In a later genetic analysis, fewer N-insertions in productive TCRs were reported among donors in an Asian-associated ancestry cluster than the roughly 670-donor mean. In an earlier analysis of about 600 of the donors, most TCR beta V segments appeared in productive rearrangements about 87% or about 30% of the time, broadly matching IMGT annotations. Most CMV-associated TCR beta chains appeared to be HLA-restricted in a later analysis, and the HLA associations seemed to be driven largely by CMV exposure. According to the authors, the approach could potentially be generalized to other disease states and immunological phenotypes. Compared with equally common non-associated chains, HLA-associated TCR beta chains in a later analysis were more clonally expanded and had lower generation probabilities. In this cohort, only TCR beta chains were sequenced, and detectable features were limited by the absence of alpha or paired-chain data. When HLA alleles, especially DR and DQ, strongly co-occurred, TCR associations were difficult to assign to individual alleles. While some public TCRs were present in many individuals, most TCR sequences turned up only very rarely across donors. The study gave a list of around 170 TCR beta chains associated with cytomegalovirus. A later analysis found that TCR association rates varied across HLA loci, with DRB1 alleles showing the most associated TCRs and HLA-C alleles the fewest.

The TCR was taken from a woman in her 40s in good health and CMV-seropositive. Sequences were obtained from PBMCs.

The DNA sequence is given as TGTGCCAGCAGTTTAGGGGCGGGAGTTGAAAAACTGTTTTTT. Its protein is CASSLGAGVEKLFF. The V and J genes are TRBV27 and TRBJ1-4, with TRBD1 perhaps the D gene, on 5 matching bases. From the cysteine through the phenylalanine, the CDR3 covers 14 amino acids. Only the CDR3 region is kept as DNA, spanning 42 bases read in frame from base 1. CDR1 is given as MNHEY and CDR2 as SMNVEV, both from the germline V gene (reference sequence). V is cut by 2 bases and J by 7 bases, and the space between the germline ends is 11 bases.